The clone carrying this TCR beta chain was observed once. Its antigen is unidentified. This sample stems from a study of T cell responses to AZD1222 COVID-19 vaccine. General study points: Repertoire samples came only from after the peak T cell response. Donors were largely white British and mainly female; clonal diversity was possibly underestimated. Spike was spanned by vaccine-associated CD4 TCRs, with dominance at 160-218 and 743-854. Close to half of all spike-specific TCRs reportedly target regions of the variants that are unmutated.

Sequenced by immunoSEQ multiplex PCR; TCRdb stores in-frame clones only, minus some. In the table there are tens of thousands of clones, around nine tenths of which are singletons. From germline, CDR1 is SGHRS and CDR2 YFSETQ. This CDR3 has 13 amino acids. Trimming at V came to 2 bases and at J to 7 bases, leaving 5 bases not matched to a gene. The sequenced sample was peripheral blood, obtained on day 0 of MenACWY control vaccination. The sequence was obtained from an adult in good health. The rearrangement joins TRBV5-1 to TRBJ2-7; 8 positions agree with TRBD2. The CDR3 sequence is CASSFTGRDEQYF. The DNA for the CDR3 is TGCGCCAGCAGCTTTACCGGGAGGGATGAGCAGTACTTC.